This T cell receptor beta chain is drawn from a study of blood T cell repertoires in COVID-19. About the research overall: There were acute and convalescent COVID-19 samples, and they came from the United States, Italy and Spain. The cDNA or gDNA used as material had been derived from T cells, B-cell-depleted T cells, or PBMCs.

Sequenced by immunoSEQ multiplex PCR; TCRdb stores in-frame clones only, minus some. Here the sample spans approximately 280,000 clones, roughly 88% being singletons. Germline CDR1 is MGHDK and CDR2 is SYGVNS. V was clipped by 9 bases and J by 5 bases, with 10 bases between them. The CDR3 has 11 amino acids. The sequenced sample was peripheral blood. The genes are TRBV25-1 and TRBJ1-2; possible D gene TRBD1, 5 bases. The TCR sequence derives from a man aged 18-30 years with active or convalescent COVID-19. The CDR3 DNA sequence: TGTGCCAGAAACAGGTATTATGGCTACACCTTC. It codes for CARNRYYGYTF.